A single sample gave rise to the 14 T cell receptor beta chains below, sequenced in a study of blood T cell repertoires in COVID-19. This table comes from immunoSEQ multiplex PCR, and its TCRdb copy is limited to in-frame clones, with some not included. There are approximately 210,000 clones in the sample; around 80% occur only once, and 4.3% lies in the top ten. Sequences were obtained from PBMCs or T cells enriched from blood (not recorded which). The receptors shown here come from a man younger than 45 with acute COVID-19.

On this clone: The junction differs from germline at one of its ends, possibly a read error. The V call is TRBV6-1, the J call TRBJ2-7, with 9 bases fitting TRBD2. The CDR3 is 15 residues long. CDR1 is MNHNS, CDR2 SASEGT, per germline. The CDR3 loop is CASRDLAGSSYEQYF. CDR3 DNA sequence: TGTGCCAGCCGTGACCTAGCGGGGTCCTCCTACGAGCAGTACTTC.

The chain links TRBV27 to TRBJ2-3; 14 nucleotides align to TRBD2. Losses at the gene ends were 3 bases for V and 15 bases for J; bases not matched to a gene: 8. Germline values: CDR1 MNHEY, CDR2 SMNVEV (reference sequence). There are 14 residues in the CDR3. CDR3 residues: CASSFVTSGGDVYF. DNA of the CDR3: TGTGCCAGCAGTTTTGTGACTAGCGGGGGGGATGTTTATTTT.

This clone was detected once. This chain joins TRBV20-1 and TRBJ1-2, with D unresolved. This CDR3 comprises 15 residues. The ends were cut back, 3 bases at V and 8 bases at J, with 22 bases in the middle. CDR1 is DFQATT, CDR2 SNEGSKA, per germline (reference sequence). The CDR3 sequence: CSASALDFQRQGYTF. For the CDR3, the DNA is TGCAGTGCTAGTGCCTTAGACTTTCAACGGCAGGGCTACACCTTC.

The chain links TRBV30 to TRBJ1-2; TRBD1 is a possible D gene (5 bases). There are 14 residues in the CDR3. Germline V gives CDR1 GTSNPN, CDR2 SVGIG (reference sequence). Trimming stripped 0 bases from V and 1 base from J, with 9 bases between. The CDR3 sequence: CAWSVGVYNYGYTF. The CDR3 DNA sequence: TGTGCCTGGAGTGTAGGGGTGTATAACTATGGCTACACCTTC.

V and J are TRBV13 and TRBJ2-5, with TRBD2 as a possible D gene (6 bases). The length of the CDR3 is 14 residues. The germline gives CDR1 PRHDT, CDR2 FYEKMQ (reference sequence). Trimming pared 6 bases from V and 2 bases from J, leaving 13 bases between. CDR3 residues: CASSLSGLQETQYF. CDR3 DNA: TGTGCCAGCAGTTTAAGCGGACTACAAGAGACCCAGTACTTC.

This chain links TRBV6-2 or TRBV6-3 with TRBJ2-7; D might be TRBD1 (6 bases). Trimming left V 4 bases short and J 0 bases short, with 10 bases between. CDR1 and CDR2 (germline): MNHEY, SVGEGT. The CDR3 sequence is 14 residues long. In DNA form, the CDR3 reads TGTGCCAGCAGTTCCCGGACAGTCTCCTACGAGCAGTACTTC. This gives the protein CASSSRTVSYEQYF.

This clone was counted a few times. This chain links TRBV2 with TRBJ2-1, with 13 bases fitting TRBD2. Germline assignment: CDR1 SNHLY and CDR2 FYNNEI. V shed 6 bases and J 7 bases; nucleotides not matched to a gene: 6. The CDR3 is 15 residues long. CDR3 region: CASRVTSGGKNEQFF. The CDR3, as DNA: TGTGCCAGCAGGGTGACTAGCGGGGGGAAAAATGAGCAGTTCTTC.

The V call is TRBV28, the J call TRBJ1-6, with D unresolved. The CDR3 runs to 13 residues. The V end was cut by 7 bases, the J end by 8 bases, with 12 bases between. Germline V CDR1 and CDR2: MDHEN, SYDVKM. CDR3 loop: CASTLAGDSPLHF. The DNA for the CDR3 is TGTGCCAGCACCCTCGCCGGTGATTCACCCCTCCACTTT.

The chain links TRBV10-3 to TRBJ2-7; 16 nucleotides line up with TRBD2. The trim removed 6 bases at V and 3 bases at J, leaving 5 bases unmatched. The CDR3 has 16 residues. Germline CDR1 and CDR2: ENHRY and SYGVKD. CDR3 loop: CAISPGTSGGDYEQYF. The CDR3, as DNA: TGTGCCATCAGCCCCGGGACTAGCGGGGGGGACTACGAGCAGTACTTC.

The chain employs TRBV5-4 and TRBJ1-1, with D perhaps TRBD1 (5 bases). The CDR3 has 14 residues. V was shortened by 5 bases and J by 0 bases, with 11 bases between the two germline ends. Germline V gene lookup returns CDR1 SGHNT and CDR2 YYREEE (reference sequence). In nucleotides, the CDR3 is TGTGCCAGCAGGTCGACAGCATTGAACACTGAAGCTTTCTTT. Encoded protein: CASRSTALNTEAFF. Full variable domain (outside the CDR3, taken from reference TRBV5-4 and TRBJ1-1): ETGVTQSPTHLIKTRGQQVTLRCSSQSGHNTVSWYQQALGQGPQFIFQYYREEENGRGNFPPRFSGLQFPNYSSELNVNALELDDSALYLCASRSTALNTEAFFGQGTRLTVV.

This clone has just a few counts. The gene calls are TRBV28 and TRBJ1-6; 7 nucleotides match TRBD1. V shed 3 bases and J 11 bases; nucleotides not matched to a gene: 7. CDR3 size: 14 residues. Germline CDR1 is MDHEN and CDR2 is SYDVKM. The DNA for the CDR3 is TGTGCCAGCAGTTTCAACAGGGGCGGCACACCCCTCCACTTT. It yields the protein CASSFNRGGTPLHF.

This clone was seen only once. The rearrangement links TRBV6-5 to TRBJ1-3; 8 bases match TRBD1. This CDR3 has 15 residues. V shed 6 bases and J 0 bases; nucleotides not matched to a gene: 4. Looked up from germline, CDR1 is MNHEY and CDR2 is SVGAGI. Written as DNA, the CDR3 is TGTGCCAGCAGCGACAGGGGACTCTCTGGAAACACCATATATTTT. Translated: CASSDRGLSGNTIYF.

V gene TRBV5-4 combines with J gene TRBJ1-1; D call uncertain. There are 16 residues in the CDR3. The V gene lost 7 bases and the J gene lost 5 bases, with 24 bases spanning the gap. Germline V gene lookup returns CDR1 SGHNT and CDR2 YYREEE (reference sequence). CDR3: CASPSQVELAGTEAFF. The CDR3 coding sequence is TGTGCCAGCCCCTCGCAAGTGGAATTGGCCGGGACTGAAGCTTTCTTT.

Regarding this clone: A read error may produce the germline difference seen at one junction end. The J gene is TRBJ2-5, the V gene TRBV24-1; 8 bases line up with TRBD2. Germline loops: CDR1 KGHDR, CDR2 SFDVKD. This CDR3 has 15 residues. The CDR3 here is CATSDSAGGQGTQYF. The DNA of the CDR3 is TGTGCCACCAGTGATTCCGCGGGGGGTCAAGGGACCCAGTACTTC.